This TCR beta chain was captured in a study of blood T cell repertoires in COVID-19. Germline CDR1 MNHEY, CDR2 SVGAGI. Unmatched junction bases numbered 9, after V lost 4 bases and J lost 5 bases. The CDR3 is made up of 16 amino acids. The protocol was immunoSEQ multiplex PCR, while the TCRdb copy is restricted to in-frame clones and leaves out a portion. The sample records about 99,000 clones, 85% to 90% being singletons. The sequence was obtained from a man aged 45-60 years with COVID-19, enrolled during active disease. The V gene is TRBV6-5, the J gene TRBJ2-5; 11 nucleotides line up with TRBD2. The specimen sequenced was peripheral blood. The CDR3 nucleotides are TGTGCCAGCAGTTGGCATAGCGGGGGGGCTGGGGAGACCCAGTACTTC. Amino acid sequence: CASSWHSGGAGETQYF.